The subject of this entry is one T cell receptor (beta chain). Its specificity is not known. This sample was taken from a study of cytomegalovirus exposure and HLA in healthy donors. Using immunoSEQ multiplex PCR, the repertoire was profiled, and TCRdb retains in-frame clones only, with some absent. The top ten clones hold 1.5% to 2% of a sample with 100,000 to 120,000 clones, around 90% of them seen once. Trimming took off 5 bases at V and 4 bases at J, with 15 bases between the two ends. The CDR3 contains 15 residues. Germline V gene sequence: CDR1 MNHEY, CDR2 SVGAGI. Study conclusions and caveats: The classifier, whose performance was assessed in both the original and validation cohorts, reportedly diagnosed cytomegalovirus status with high specificity and sensitivity.

The rearrangement links TRBV6-5 to TRBJ2-1; D perhaps matches TRBD2 (6 bases). The sample was PBMCs. This receptor was identified in a woman younger than 35 in good health and CMV-seronegative. The CDR3, as DNA: TGTGCCAGCAGTGTCCGCGGGGTAAAGTACAATGAGCAGTTCTTC. Its translation is CASSVRGVKYNEQFF.